The source of this TCR beta chain is a study of Ad26.COV2.S vaccination and SARS-CoV-2 variants. As for the study in general: Doses of Ad26.COV2.S were injected into muscle once or twice, 56 days apart. Points from the study as a whole: It was found that vaccine and placebo recipients had similar non-spike TCR breadth.

CDR1 is MGHDK, CDR2 SYGVNS, per germline. CDR3 size: 15 residues. V shed 0 bases, J shed 2 bases, and the junction held 3 bases outside the gene matches. This table comes from immunoSEQ multiplex PCR, and its TCRdb copy is limited to in-frame clones, with some not included. The table includes hundreds of thousands of clones, around 89% detected once. Worth noting for this clone: Its antigen is not identified.

Regarding treatment: over 15 received Ad26.COV2.S at low or high dose, single or two shots; several received placebo; per-sample allocation not given. Day 63 after the first injection of vaccine or placebo was the sampling time. The chain employs TRBV25-1 and TRBJ2-7; 8 bases match TRBD2. The TCR was taken from a person between 18 and 60 years old who received the Ad26.COV2.S COVID-19 vaccine or a placebo. Sequences were derived from peripheral blood, sampled in a trial of Ad26.COV2.S vaccine versus placebo. The CDR3 coding sequence is TGTGCCAGCAGTGAATATGGTAGCGGGGCCTACGAGCAGTACTTC. It specifies CASSEYGSGAYEQYF.